A single T cell receptor beta chain is shown here with its context. The antigen remains undetermined. The CDR3 totals 13 residues. Germline lookup yields CDR1 KGHDR and CDR2 SFDVKD. The V end lost 6 bases, the J end lost 3 bases, and 10 bases lay between the germline ends. PCR was performed a second time for roughly 7 to 12 cycles using a sample-barcoded 5' primer and a J-beta primer mix. Every single cDNA molecule received a tag from a template-switch adaptor with 12 random nucleotides. One entry per CDR3 protein, called by TCRdb with MiXCR from the 5' RACE reads. In the table there are hundreds of thousands of distinct CDR3 sequences, roughly 41% of which are singletons. The record originates from a study of blood T cells in healthy people across ages. Researchers collected 9.5 to 10 milliliters of peripheral blood from every single donor. Findings of the study overall: Long-lived donors had more naive CD4+ cells and higher diversity than aged donors. Strong correlation linked observed beta diversity and percent naive T cells.

The receptor was isolated from a woman aged 60-75 years in good health. V usage is TRBV24-1 and J usage is TRBJ2-5; D remains ambiguous. The specimen sequenced was blood. CDR3 in DNA: TGTGCCACCAGTCCAGGTGCGGAAGAGACCCAGTACTTC. Amino acids: CATSPGAEETQYF.